The rows below give T cell receptor beta chains drawn from one sample of a study of shared clonotypes between healthy human individuals. The data were produced by immunoSEQ multiplex PCR, yet TCRdb's version contains in-frame clones alone and is incomplete. The sample consists of 2,500,000 or so clones, just under 95% of them appearing once. The specimen was naive CD4+ T cells from PBMCs. The receptors here all came from a man between 18 and 35 years old in good health. Some clones in this sample may be carry-over from other donors' samples. CDR3s include the opening cysteine and the closing phenylalanine or tryptophan. Fields, in order: V gene, D gene, CDR3 length, clone size, J gene, CDR3 DNA, CDR3 protein. A D gene is named only where the DNA matches it firmly. Only some rows state a clone size, as once, few, many or a class for expanded clones.

TRBV7-6	TRBD1	16	-	TRBJ1-3	TGTGCCAGCAGCATCCTGGGACAGGGGCCTGGAAACACCATATATTTT	CASSILGQGPGNTIYF
TRBV18	-	15	-	TRBJ2-5	TGTGCCAGCTCACCACCGGCCAGGGCTCAAGAGACCCAGTACTTC	CASSPPARAQETQYF
TRBV27	TRBD1	15	few	TRBJ1-4	TGTGCCAGCAGTTTACGACAGGGGCAAAATGAAAAACTGTTTTTT	CASSLRQGQNEKLFF
TRBV4-3	-	13	-	TRBJ1-2	TGCGCCAGCAGCCAAGATCTGGACTATGGCTACACCTTC	CASSQDLDYGYTF
TRBV5-1	-	14	-	TRBJ1-3	TGCGCCAGCAGCCAAGTGCCAACTGGAAACACCATATATTTT	CASSQVPTGNTIYF
TRBV6-5	-	13	-	TRBJ1-2	TGTGCCAGCAGGAGGACAGTTCACTATGGCTACACCTTC	CASRRTVHYGYTF
TRBV10-1	-	16	-	TRBJ1-2	TGCGCCAGCAGTGAGAGGCCGGCAGGGGACCTCTATGGCTACACCTTC	CASSERPAGDLYGYTF
TRBV5-1	-	14	-	TRBJ2-3	TGCGCCAGCAGCGCGGGACCCCGCACAGATACGCAGTATTTT	CASSAGPRTDTQYF
TRBV5-1	-	11	-	TRBJ2-7	TGCGCCAGCAGCTCTGGTTACGAGCAGTACTTC	CASSSGYEQYF
TRBV5-4	-	15	-	TRBJ2-1	TGTGCCAGCAGCTCTCCGACTGCCACCTACAATGAGCAGTTCTTC	CASSSPTATYNEQFF
TRBV9	-	15	-	TRBJ2-7	TGTGCCAGCAGCGTTCCATTCCCCTACTTCTACGAGCAGTACTTC	CASSVPFPYFYEQYF
TRBV7-2	TRBD2	18	-	TRBJ2-1	TGTGCCAGCAGCTTAGTTGCTAGCGGGAGTACTGGTGGGAATGAGCAGTTCTTC	CASSLVASGSTGGNEQFF
TRBV2	-	13	-	TRBJ2-4	TGTGCCAGCAGTCTATCCGGGGAAAACATTCAGTACTTC	CASSLSGENIQYF
TRBV18	-	18	-	TRBJ1-2	TGTGCCAGCTCACCATCGCTTCATTCGGGTATCTGGGGGTATGGCTACACCTTC	CASSPSLHSGIWGYGYTF
TRBV20-1	-	11	-	TRBJ1-5	TGCAGTGCTAGAGATTCGCGGCGGTGGCATTTT	CSARDSRRWHF
TRBV27	-	14	few	TRBJ1-1	TGTGCCAGCAGGGTGGGGCAGGGGTACACTGAAGCTTTCTTT	CASRVGQGYTEAFF
TRBV28	-	15	-	TRBJ2-3	TGTGCCAGCAGTTCCGGATCCGCCGGGCCAGATACGCAGTATTTT	CASSSGSAGPDTQYF
TRBV9	-	14	few	TRBJ1-5	TGTGCCAGCAGCGCGACAGGTGTCTATCAGCCCCAGCATTTT	CASSATGVYQPQHF
TRBV11-2	TRBD1	14	-	TRBJ1-2	TGTGCCAGCAGCCCAAGAGGGACAGACTATGGCTACACCTTC	CASSPRGTDYGYTF
TRBV7-9	TRBD2	17	once	TRBJ2-1	TGTGCCAGCAGCTCAGGGCGAGCGGGAGGTCGCTACAATGAGCAGTTCTTC	CASSSGRAGGRYNEQFF
TRBV5-1	TRBD1	16	-	TRBJ1-4	TGCGCCAGCAGCGCGGGACAGGGGGCGGATTCTGAAAAACTGTTTTTT	CASSAGQGADSEKLFF
TRBV7-7	TRBD2	15	once	TRBJ2-1	TGTGCCAGCAGCAGTGGGACTAGCGGAACCAATGAGCAGTTCTTC	CASSSGTSGTNEQFF
TRBV5-1	TRBD1	14	once	TRBJ1-2	TGCGCCAGCAGCACAGTGGGGGACAGGGGTGGCTACACCTTC	CASSTVGDRGGYTF
TRBV27	-	17	-	TRBJ2-7	TGTGCCAGCAGTACCCTGGTGACGGGGAGGTCCGGCTACGAGCAGTACTTC	CASSTLVTGRSGYEQYF
TRBV5-1	-	15	few	TRBJ1-1	TGCGCCAGCAGCTTAATGTCCAGCGGGGACACTGAAGCTTTCTTT	CASSLMSSGDTEAFF
TRBV5-1	TRBD2	16	-	TRBJ2-3	TGCGCCAGCAGCTCAACGGGACTAGCGGGGACAGATACGCAGTATTTT	CASSSTGLAGTDTQYF
TRBV11-2	TRBD2	18	-	TRBJ2-3	TGTGCCAGCAGCCTGGCGGCTGGGAGCGGGAGGGCCACAGATACGCAGTATTTT	CASSLAAGSGRATDTQYF
TRBV28	-	16	once	TRBJ2-5	TGTGCCAGCAGTACCCGAGGTGTGGGCGACCAAGAGACCCAGTACTTC	CASSTRGVGDQETQYF
TRBV30	-	13	-	TRBJ1-2	TGTGCCTGGAGTCCCCAAGCTAACTATGGCTACACCTTC	CAWSPQANYGYTF
TRBV2	-	14	once	TRBJ2-2	TGTGCCAGCATTGGCCCAGGGGGGACCGGGGAGCTGTTTTTT	CASIGPGGTGELFF
TRBV7-9	-	15	once	TRBJ2-2	TGTGCCAGCAGCTCCCTCCAGCGGGCAACCGGGGAGCTGTTTTTT	CASSSLQRATGELFF
TRBV9	TRBD1	18	-	TRBJ1-5	TGTGCCAGCAGCGACCACAATGGGACAGGGGGATGGAATCAGCCCCAGCATTTT	CASSDHNGTGGWNQPQHF
TRBV4-1	-	17	-	TRBJ2-3	TGCGCCAGCAGCGAAGGGGGCGGGGGGCGAAGCACAGATACGCAGTATTTT	CASSEGGGGRSTDTQYF
TRBV7-3	-	17	-	TRBJ1-2	TGTGCCAGCAGCTTAGGTTCAACTGCATTAGGTTCGGGTGGCTACACCTTC	CASSLGSTALGSGGYTF
TRBV28	-	16	-	TRBJ1-4	TGTGCCAGCAGTCCGTCCGGAGGGGGAACTAATGAAAAACTGTTTTTT	CASSPSGGGTNEKLFF
TRBV5-4	-	15	once	TRBJ2-3	TGTGCCAGCAGCCCGCGGACAAGATACACAGATACGCAGTATTTT	CASSPRTRYTDTQYF
TRBV27	TRBD1	20	-	TRBJ1-2	TGTGCCAGCAGTCCGAAGGACAGGGGCACGTTCGTAGGTGCTAACTATGGCTACACCTTC	CASSPKDRGTFVGANYGYTF
TRBV9	TRBD1	16	-	TRBJ2-1	TGTGCCAGCAGCGTAGGGTGGGACAGCAGAAACAATGAGCAGTTCTTC	CASSVGWDSRNNEQFF
TRBV19	TRBD1	16	-	TRBJ1-1	TGTGCCAGTAGCCAGGACAGGGGGCTAGGAAACACTGAAGCTTTCTTT	CASSQDRGLGNTEAFF
TRBV9	-	13	-	TRBJ1-2	TGTGCCAGCAGCGTGGGTTCTAACTATGGCTACACCTTC	CASSVGSNYGYTF
TRBV9	-	15	-	TRBJ2-3	TGTGCCAGCAGCGTAGTCCTAACAAGCACAGATACGCAGTATTTT	CASSVVLTSTDTQYF
TRBV6-1	-	16	once	TRBJ1-5	TGTGCCAGCAGTGTTGGAGGCCTGCGGGGCAATCAGCCCCAGCATTTT	CASSVGGLRGNQPQHF
TRBV6-5	TRBD2	15	-	TRBJ2-7	TGTGCCAGCAGCTCGACTAGCGTGAGCTCCTACGAGCAGTACTTC	CASSSTSVSSYEQYF
TRBV19	-	17	-	TRBJ1-3	TGTGCCAGTATCGAGAGGGGCAATCCCATCTCTGGAAACACCATATATTTT	CASIERGNPISGNTIYF